Listed here are 24 T cell receptor beta chains from one sample, sequenced in a study of T and B cells in COVID-19 patients. TRB was amplified from about 260-540 ng of blood genomic DNA. Multiplex PCR with BIOMED2 TRB-A/B primer pools amplified TRB rearrangements. TCRdb fed the multiplex PCR reads into MiXCR, producing one record per CDR3 protein. The sample carries roughly 3,000 distinct CDR3 sequences, about 26% recorded once. Sequenced sample: blood. Receptors originate from a human donor with active COVID-19.

This clonotype appeared a few times. This chain links TRBV5-1 with TRBJ2-1; TRBD1 matches 8 bases. Trimming took 6 bases from V and 7 from J; bases not matched to a gene: 6. The CDR3 extends over 13 amino acids. Looked up from germline, CDR1 is SGHRS and CDR2 is YFSETQ. The CDR3 DNA follows: TGCGCCAGCATGAGACAGGGGATAAATGAGCAGTTCTTC. Its translation: CASMRQGINEQFF.

The rearrangement joins TRBV7-9 to TRBJ2-1; TRBD1 aligns across 10 bases. The CDR3 has 17 amino acids. The germline V gene encodes CDR1 SEHNR and CDR2 FQNEAQ (reference sequence). Trimming took 0 bases from V and 7 from J; bases not matched to a gene: 9. The CDR3: CASSLALGQGGRNEQFF. CDR3 DNA: TGTGCCAGCAGCTTAGCGCTCGGACAGGGGGGAAGGAATGAGCAGTTCTTC.

The genes are TRBV11-3 and TRBJ2-3, with unresolved D. The CDR3 length is 12 residues. V shed 5 bases and J shed 6 bases, with 9 bases lying between them. The germline V gene has CDR1 SGHNT and CDR2 YENEEA. The CDR3 DNA reads TGTGCCAGCAGCCCCCGTTGGGATACGCAGTATTTT. This gives the protein CASSPRWDTQYF.

This clonotype showed up just a few times. V usage is TRBV2 and J usage is TRBJ2-3; no clear D gene. The V end was cut by 3 bases, the J end by 4 bases, with 5 bases between. CDR1 and CDR2 (germline): SNHLY, FYNNEI. The CDR3 is 12 residues long. The CDR3 protein is CASSDLADTQYF. DNA for the CDR3: TGTGCCAGCAGTGACCTCGCAGATACGCAGTATTTT.

By frequency in the sample, this clonotype is medium-sized. The chain joins TRBV15 to TRBJ2-1; D is ambiguous. Germline CDR1 and CDR2: LNHNV and YYDKDF (reference sequence). The CDR3 is 15 amino acids. Trimming removed 0 bases from V and 4 bases from J, with 10 bases in between. In DNA, the CDR3 is TGTGCCACCAGCAGAGATAGTGCTAGATACAATGAGCAGTTCTTC. Its translation is CATSRDSARYNEQFF.

The V gene is TRBV7-9, the J gene TRBJ1-2; D uncertain. The CDR3 loop spans 12 amino acids. CDR1 and CDR2 (germline): SEHNR, FQNEAQ (reference sequence). Trimming cost V 2 bases and J 5 bases, with 6 bases left between them. The CDR3 sequence: CASSLIEYGYTF. The CDR3 nucleotides read TGTGCCAGCAGCTTAATCGAGTATGGCTACACCTTC.

Judged by abundance, this clonotype is large. V gene TRBV11-3 combines with J gene TRBJ2-7, with D unresolved. The CDR3 runs to 14 residues. V was trimmed by 4 bases and J by 0 bases, leaving 10 bases between them. Germline lookup yields CDR1 SGHNT and CDR2 YENEEA. The CDR3, as DNA: TGTGCCAGCAGCTCCCGACAAAGCTCCTACGAGCAGTACTTC. It specifies CASSSRQSSYEQYF.

At least ten counts were recorded for this clonotype. V usage is TRBV6-4 and J usage is TRBJ1-2; D ambiguous. CDR3 size: 11 residues. Germline V gene sequence: CDR1 MRHNA, CDR2 SNTAGT. With 7 bases removed from V and 8 bases from J, the gap between germline ends came to 11 bases. DNA for the CDR3: TGTGCCAGCAAGGGTGCTGGGGGCTACACCTTC. It yields the protein CASKGAGGYTF.

This clonotype was found a few times. V and J are TRBV20-1 and TRBJ2-3; 8 nucleotides match TRBD2. The CDR3 has 15 amino acids. CDR1 DFQATT and CDR2 SNEGSKA come from the germline V gene (reference sequence). V lost 6 bases and J lost 4; bases outside the gene matches: 12. DNA of the CDR3: TGCAGTGCCGGGGCCGGGCGGGGGGTCGCAGATACGCAGTATTTT. It specifies CSAGAGRGVADTQYF.

Within the sample, this clonotype is medium-sized. The genes are TRBV19 and TRBJ1-1; D call uncertain. The CDR3 is 14 residues long. Trimming stripped 5 bases from V and 3 bases from J, with 13 bases between. Germline V gene data show CDR1 as LNHDA and CDR2 as SQIVND (reference sequence). The CDR3 sequence: CASSGFGGDTEAFF. DNA of the CDR3: TGTGCCAGTAGTGGATTTGGTGGAGACACTGAAGCTTTCTTT.

In its sample, this clonotype is medium-sized (0.01 to 0.1%). V gene TRBV6-5 combines with J gene TRBJ2-2; D possibly matches TRBD1 or TRBD2 (5 bases each). This CDR3 has 14 residues. V was pared by 8 bases and J by 0 bases, with 10 bases between. Germline V lookup: CDR1 MNHEY, CDR2 SVGAGI. The CDR3 bases are TGTGCCAGCCATAGGGACCCGAACACCGGGGAGCTGTTTTTT. It yields the protein CASHRDPNTGELFF.

Within the sample, this clonotype is medium-sized (0.01 to 0.1%). The chain links TRBV27 to TRBJ1-1; the D gene is possibly TRBD1 (5 bases). The CDR3 runs 14 residues. Germline loops: CDR1 MNHEY, CDR2 SMNVEV (reference sequence). V lost 5 bases and J 1 base, leaving 11 bases between the germline ends. The CDR3 sequence: CASSDRDGNTEAFF. The DNA for the CDR3 is TGTGCCAGCAGTGATCGGGACGGGAACACTGAAGCTTTCTTT.

V gene TRBV20-1 combines with J gene TRBJ2-3, with 8 bases identical to TRBD2. CDR1 and CDR2 from the germline V gene are DFQATT and SNEGSKA (reference sequence). There are 17 residues in the CDR3. Trimming at V came to 3 bases and at J to 2 bases, leaving 13 bases not matched to a gene. CDR3 sequence (DNA): TGCAGTGCTAGTTGGGCTAGCGGGCCGCAAGACACAGATACGCAGTATTTT. Encoded protein: CSASWASGPQDTDTQYF.

This clonotype is categorized as medium-sized (0.01 to 0.1%). The chain combines TRBV30 with TRBJ1-2; no clear D. The germline V gene has CDR1 GTSNPN and CDR2 SVGIG (reference sequence). The CDR3 has 12 residues. Trimming shortened V by 2 bases and J by 3 bases, and 7 bases separated the two germline ends. For the CDR3, the DNA is TGTGCCTGGAGTCCTAGGGACTATGGCTACACCTTC. Amino acid sequence: CAWSPRDYGYTF.

This clonotype qualifies as medium-sized (0.01 to 0.1%). V gene TRBV12-3 or TRBV12-4 combines with J gene TRBJ2-1; D gene uncertain. The CDR3 spans 12 residues. Trimming pared 6 bases from V and 8 bases from J, leaving 11 bases between. The CDR3 here is CASSPGGYEQFF. CDR3 bases: TGTGCCAGCAGCCCCGGTGGTTATGAGCAGTTCTTC.

This clonotype is large within its sample. The chain joins TRBV19 to TRBJ2-3; D not resolved. Deletions cut 3 bases from V and 2 bases from J, with 6 bases between. The CDR3 consists of 13 residues. Germline assignment: CDR1 LNHDA and CDR2 SQIVND (reference sequence). The DNA for the CDR3 is TGTGCCAGTAGTATCGCCGCCACAGATACGCAGTATTTT. It is translated as CASSIAATDTQYF. The full variable domain, its missing parts supplied by reference TRBV19 and TRBJ2-3, is DGGITQSPKYLFRKEGQNVTLSCEQNLNHDAMYWYRQDPGQGLRLIYYSQIVNDFQKGDIAEGYSVSREKKESFPLTVTSAQKNPTAFYLCASSIAATDTQYFGPGTRLTVL.

The chain employs TRBV19 and TRBJ1-2, with 8 bases fitting TRBD1. V was clipped by 4 bases and J by 7 bases; unmatched bases: 8. CDR3 size: 14 residues. Germline assignment: CDR1 LNHDA and CDR2 SQIVND (reference sequence). The CDR3 DNA reads as TGTGCCAGTAGTACCGGACAGGGCAGGGGTGGCTACACCTTC. Its translation is CASSTGQGRGGYTF.

This clonotype came up a few times. The J gene is TRBJ1-1, the V gene TRBV30; D perhaps matches TRBD1 (6 bases). Germline-derived CDR1 and CDR2 are GTSNPN and SVGIG (reference sequence). V shed 1 base and J shed 2 bases, with 17 bases lying between them. The CDR3 has 16 residues. The CDR3 reads CAWSGYPGQINTEAFF. In nucleotides, the CDR3 is TGTGCCTGGAGTGGATACCCTGGACAGATTAACACTGAAGCTTTCTTT.

Sample share makes this clonotype large. V and J are TRBV29-1 and TRBJ2-1; TRBD2 matches 8 bases. Germline V CDR1 and CDR2: SQVTM, ANQGSEA. The CDR3 consists of 15 residues. Trimming took 3 bases from V and 7 from J; bases not matched to a gene: 11. CDR3: CSVDGRAGVRNEQFF. The CDR3 DNA follows: TGCAGCGTTGACGGGCGAGCGGGGGTTAGGAATGAGCAGTTCTTC.

This clonotype is termed medium-sized. The V call is TRBV6-6, the J call TRBJ1-4; no clear D gene. The CDR3 is 16 amino acids. Trimming cost V 5 bases and J 0 bases, with 13 bases left between them. Per the germline V gene, CDR1 is MNHNY and CDR2 is SVGAGI (reference sequence). CDR3 in amino acids: CASSVQIASTNEKLFF. CDR3 DNA sequence: TGTGCCAGCAGTGTACAGATAGCGTCAACTAATGAAAAACTGTTTTTT.

This clonotype was seen many times. The rearrangement joins TRBV20-1 to TRBJ2-5, with 7 bases identical to TRBD1. There are 14 residues in the CDR3. Germline V gene lookup returns CDR1 DFQATT and CDR2 SNEGSKA (reference sequence). Unmatched junction bases numbered 5, after V lost 3 bases and J lost 1 base. CDR3 nucleotides: TGCAGTGCTAGGACAGGGAGAGGCCAAGAGACCCAGTACTTC. Protein: CSARTGRGQETQYF.

Sample share makes this clonotype large. This chain connects TRBV29-1 to TRBJ2-3; weak D call: TRBD1 (7 bases). V lost 4 bases and J 14 bases, leaving 19 bases between the germline ends. The CDR3 runs to 12 residues. Per germline, CDR1 SQVTM and CDR2 ANQGSEA. The CDR3, as DNA: TGCAGCGTTGGCAGTTCAGGGGGGAGGCGGTATTTT. It encodes CSVGSSGGRRYF.

This clonotype turned up a few times. The chain couples TRBV11-2 to TRBJ2-4; 8 positions match TRBD1. There are 16 residues in the CDR3. V lost 6 bases, J lost 0 bases, and 7 bases stayed unmatched. Per the germline V gene, CDR1 is SGHAT and CDR2 is FQNNGV. CDR3 bases: TGTGCCAGCAGTGACCGGGACAGGAGAGCCAAAAACATTCAGTACTTC. Translating gives CASSDRDRRAKNIQYF.

This clonotype counts as medium-sized. The chain employs TRBV18 and TRBJ1-6; a possible D gene is TRBD1 (6 bases). The germline gives CDR1 KGHSH, CDR2 LQKENI. V gave up 2 bases and J gave up 7 bases, with 9 bases separating them. The length of the CDR3 is 14 residues. In DNA, the CDR3 is TGTGCCAGCTCACCAAGACAGGAGAATTCACCCCTCCACTTT. It yields the protein CASSPRQENSPLHF.